This T cell receptor beta chain comes out of a study of blood T cell repertoires in COVID-19. Study summary: Both acute and convalescent COVID-19 samples were obtained from the United States, Italy and Spain. PBMCs, B-cell-depleted T cells, or T cells provided the cDNA or gDNA that made up the material.

This CDR3 comprises 14 residues. V was shortened by 0 bases and J by 0 bases, with 6 bases between the two germline ends. Study processing details: Amplification of reference gene primers was used by the study to estimate nucleated cell counts. The method was immunoSEQ multiplex PCR; TCRdb's version includes in-frame clones alone and lacks a portion of them. V and J calls and clone size are as listed in that table; D and trimming were resolved from the DNA. In the table there are tens of thousands of clones, about four fifths of which are singletons. The chain carries TRBV23-1 and TRBJ2-7; D remains unclear. Being an ORF, TRBV23-1 has a function that is uncertain. This sequence originates from a human donor in a cohort sampled during active COVID-19. The material sequenced was peripheral blood. CDR3 bases: TGCGCCAGCAGTCAATCGAGGAACTCCTACGAGCAGTACTTC. Translating it yields CASSQSRNSYEQYF.